One sample yielded the 24 T cell receptor beta chains listed below, sequenced in a study of T cell responses to AZD1222 COVID-19 vaccine. Profiled with immunoSEQ multiplex PCR; TCRdb holds only in-frame clones, not every one. The table shows about 54,000 clones, with 86% occurring only once. Sequenced material: peripheral blood, taken 28 days after the second AZD1222 dose. These receptor sequences come from an adult who received the AZD1222 COVID-19 vaccine.

J is TRBJ1-4 and V is TRBV5-1; TRBD1 aligns across 7 bases. The V gene's germline CDR1 is SGHRS and CDR2 YFSETQ. Trimming removed 3 bases from V and 7 bases from J; junction bases left unmatched: 9. This CDR3 has 15 amino acids. The CDR3 coding sequence is TGCGCCAGCAGCTCACAGGGGCATCCTGGTGAAAAACTGTTTTTT. This codes for CASSSQGHPGEKLFF.

The chain recombines TRBV2 with TRBJ1-6; the D is unclear. With 6 bases removed from V and 12 bases from J, the gap between germline ends came to 15 bases. This CDR3 is 13 amino acids long. Germline V gene lookup returns CDR1 SNHLY and CDR2 FYNNEI. The CDR3 DNA reads as TGTGCCAGCAGCCGGGCCTCACGGAGACCCCTCCACTTT. Translating gives CASSRASRRPLHF.

The genes are TRBV3-1 (or the pseudogene TRBV3-2) and TRBJ2-7; D might be TRBD1 or TRBD2, each matching 5 bases. The V end lost 6 bases, the J end lost 8 bases, and 11 bases lay between the germline ends. The CDR3 consists of 11 residues. Germline V gene sequence: CDR1 LGHDT, CDR2 YNNKEL (reference sequence). The CDR3 spells CASSSPGQQYF. The DNA for the CDR3 is TGTGCCAGCAGTTCACCGGGACAGCAGTACTTC.

The CDR3 is CASSLGQGSRFYEQYF. The CDR3 DNA reads TGTGCCAGCAGCCTTGGACAGGGATCCCGTTTCTACGAGCAGTACTTC. The chain uses TRBV11-2 and TRBJ2-7; TRBD1 agrees at 8 bases. J was trimmed by 3 bases and V by 5 bases; bases with no gene match: 12. The CDR3 consists of 16 residues. Germline assignment: CDR1 SGHAT and CDR2 FQNNGV. The whole variable domain, remainder taken from reference TRBV11-2 and TRBJ2-7, is EAGVAQSPRYKIIEKRQSVAFWCNPISGHATLYWYQQILGQGPKLLIQFQNNGVVDDSQLPKDRFSAERLKGVDSTLKIQPAKLEDSAVYLCASSLGQGSRFYEQYFGPGTRLTVT.

This clone was recorded once. The rearrangement joins TRBV28 to TRBJ2-3; D is ambiguous. Trimming cost V 5 bases and J 5 bases, with 17 bases left between them. CDR1 is MDHEN and CDR2 is SYDVKM in the germline V gene. The CDR3 runs 15 residues. The DNA of the CDR3 is TGTGCCAGCAGTGTCATGGGGTTGAGCCGAGATACGCAGTATTTT. Amino acid sequence: CASSVMGLSRDTQYF.

The chain combines TRBV12-3 or TRBV12-4 with TRBJ2-5; D is unresolved. CDR3 size: 11 residues. V was pared by 3 bases and J by 5 bases, with 4 bases between. The CDR3 loop is CASSFAETQYF. The CDR3, as DNA: TGTGCCAGCAGTTTCGCTGAGACCCAGTACTTC.

The rearrangement links TRBV18 to TRBJ1-1; TRBD1 might be the D (6 bases). Trimming removed 3 bases from V and 7 bases from J, with 12 bases in between. CDR3 length: 13 residues. Germline CDR1 is KGHSH and CDR2 is LQKENI. In DNA, the CDR3 is TGTGCCAGCTCACCGCCAACAGGGCTTGAAGCTTTCTTT. It encodes CASSPPTGLEAFF.

The sample holds a few counts of this clone. This CDR3 reads CASSSFRGNTGELFF. DNA for the CDR3: TGTGCCAGCAGTTCCTTTAGAGGAAACACCGGGGAGCTGTTTTTT. The V gene is TRBV28, the J gene TRBJ2-2, with unresolved D. The V end lost 4 bases, the J end lost 2 bases, and 11 bases lay between the germline ends. The CDR3 length is 15 residues. Germline CDR1 and CDR2: MDHEN and SYDVKM. The whole variable domain, filled in from reference TRBV28 and TRBJ2-2, reads DVKVTQSSRYLVKRTGEKVFLECVQDMDHENMFWYRQDPGLGLRLIYFSYDVKMKEKGDIPEGYSVSREKKERFSLILESASTNQTSMYLCASSSFRGNTGELFFGEGSRLTVL.

The V call is TRBV27, the J call TRBJ1-5; D not certain. Trimming shortened V by 5 bases and J by 4 bases, and 9 bases separated the two germline ends. Per the germline V gene, CDR1 is MNHEY and CDR2 is SMNVEV (reference sequence). CDR3 length: 13 residues. The CDR3 is CASSVTVNQPQHF. The DNA for the CDR3 is TGTGCCAGCAGTGTTACAGTGAATCAGCCCCAGCATTTT.

This chain joins TRBV19 and TRBJ1-6, with D unclear. Trimming left V 9 bases short and J 7 bases short, with 13 bases between. The germline V gene has CDR1 LNHDA and CDR2 SQIVND (reference sequence). The CDR3 spans 13 residues. The DNA for the CDR3 is TGTGCCAGCCGAAGGCAGCCCAATTCACCCCTCCACTTT. It translates to CASRRQPNSPLHF. Filled out from reference TRBV19 and TRBJ1-6, the complete variable domain reads DGGITQSPKYLFRKEGQNVTLSCEQNLNHDAMYWYRQDPGQGLRLIYYSQIVNDFQKGDIAEGYSVSREKKESFPLTVTSAQKNPTAFYLCASRRQPNSPLHFGNGTRLTVT.

The J gene is TRBJ2-4, the V gene TRBV27, with a possible D match to TRBD1 (6 bases). CDR3 length: 13 residues. V was cut by 4 bases and J by 5 bases, with 9 bases left in between. Germline V gene sequence: CDR1 MNHEY, CDR2 SMNVEV (reference sequence). As DNA, the CDR3 is TGTGCCAGCAGTTCGTGGACAGAAAACATTCAGTACTTC. Translated, it gives CASSSWTENIQYF.

The gene calls are TRBV5-4 and TRBJ2-1; D remains ambiguous. V shed 4 bases and J shed 5 bases, with 10 bases lying between them. The CDR3 sequence is 13 residues long. Germline V gene sequence: CDR1 SGHNT, CDR2 YYREEE (reference sequence). The CDR3 nucleotides are TGTGCCAGCAGCCCCCGCTTAAACAATGAGCAGTTCTTC. Protein product: CASSPRLNNEQFF.

The chain couples TRBV9 to TRBJ1-1; 9 bases line up with TRBD1. V lost 1 base to trimming and J lost 11 bases; unmatched junction nucleotides: 6. The CDR3 has 13 amino acids. Germline CDR1 SGDLS, CDR2 YYNGEE. The CDR3 region is CASSVSQGADAFF. In nucleotides, the CDR3 is TGTGCCAGCAGCGTATCACAGGGGGCCGACGCTTTCTTT.

The chain has TRBV5-1 and TRBJ1-4; no clear D gene. The CDR3 has 15 residues. Germline CDR1 SGHRS, CDR2 YFSETQ. Trimming took 1 base from V and 5 from J, leaving 12 bases between them. The CDR3 DNA reads TGCGCCAGCAGCTTGTCTGACAAACGGAATGAAAAACTGTTTTTT. It is translated as CASSLSDKRNEKLFF.

This sequence joins TRBV6-6 and TRBJ1-4; D gene uncertain. CDR1 MNHNY and CDR2 SVGAGI come from the germline V gene (reference sequence). The CDR3 is made up of 14 amino acids. Trimming cost V 8 bases and J 8 bases, with 18 bases left between them. The CDR3, as DNA: TGTGCCAGCGCTGGCCGGGGAGGTCGCGAAAAACTGTTTTTT. It yields the protein CASAGRGGREKLFF.

The chain carries TRBV9 and TRBJ2-1; tentative D call: TRBD1 (6 bases). Germline loops: CDR1 SGDLS, CDR2 YYNGEE. V lost 0 bases to trimming and J lost 8 bases, with 15 bases between them. The length of the CDR3 is 15 residues. CDR3: CASSVVGTRGDEQFF. The CDR3 DNA reads as TGTGCCAGCAGCGTAGTGGGGACAAGAGGGGATGAGCAGTTCTTC.

This rearrangement joins TRBV19 to TRBJ1-2, with 7 bases matching TRBD1. The CDR3 is 17 residues long. Trimming at V came to 3 bases and at J to 6 bases, leaving 16 bases not matched to a gene. In germline, CDR1 is LNHDA, CDR2 SQIVND (reference sequence). This CDR3 reads CASSIGTGVRSMDGYTF. The CDR3 DNA follows: TGTGCCAGTAGTATCGGTACAGGGGTGAGGTCTATGGATGGCTACACCTTC.

This clone was counted once. The rearrangement joins TRBV6-5 to TRBJ2-7; D may be TRBD1 (6 bases). The germline V gene has CDR1 MNHEY and CDR2 SVGAGI. This CDR3 comprises 14 residues. The V end lost 2 bases, the J end lost 2 bases, and 10 bases lay between the germline ends. The CDR3 loop is CASSYGQLAYEQYF. CDR3 coding DNA: TGTGCCAGCAGTTACGGACAGTTAGCCTACGAGCAGTACTTC.

This clone is deemed medium-sized. V gene TRBV3-1 (or the pseudogene TRBV3-2) combines with J gene TRBJ1-6; D unresolved. Germline CDR1 and CDR2: LGHDT and YNNKEL (reference sequence). V lost 2 bases, J lost 8 bases, and 13 bases lay in between. CDR3 length equals 15 residues. The chain's CDR3 is CASSQLGSGDSPLHF. The CDR3 DNA follows: TGTGCCAGCAGCCAACTGGGTTCCGGGGATTCACCCCTCCACTTT.

The V and J genes are TRBV5-8 and TRBJ1-5; 8 bases line up with TRBD1. This CDR3 is built from 16 residues. CDR1 and CDR2 from the germline V gene are SGHTS and YDEGEE. With V trimmed by 3 bases and J by 5 bases, 10 bases remained unmatched. CDR3 protein: CASSSMRRGRDQPQHF. The CDR3 coding sequence is TGTGCCAGCAGCTCAATGCGCAGGGGGCGTGATCAGCCCCAGCATTTT. The full variable domain, rest sourced from reference TRBV5-8 and TRBJ1-5, is EAGVTQSPTHLIKTRGQQATLRCSPISGHTSVYWYQQALGLGLQFLLWYDEGEERNRGNFPPRFSGRQFPNYSSELNVNALELEDSALYLCASSSMRRGRDQPQHFGDGTRLSIL.

J is TRBJ1-2 and V is TRBV28; TRBD1 matches 7 bases. V lost 6 bases and J lost 5; bases outside the gene matches: 12. The CDR3 length is 15 residues. Germline assignment: CDR1 MDHEN and CDR2 SYDVKM. CDR3 bases: TGTGCCAGCAGAACTACCGGGACAGCCGTTTATGGCTACACCTTC. This codes for CASRTTGTAVYGYTF.

V usage is TRBV7-9 and J usage is TRBJ2-7; 7 bases fit TRBD2. After removal of 4 bases from V and 2 bases from J, the junction contained 5 bases not matched to a gene. This CDR3 comprises 14 residues. Germline-derived CDR1 and CDR2 are SEHNR and FQNEAQ (reference sequence). The CDR3 here is CASSSAGTAYEQYF. The DNA of the CDR3 is TGTGCCAGCAGCTCAGCGGGAACCGCCTACGAGCAGTACTTC.

The CDR3 is CASSYFHATQNSPLHF. Here the CDR3 DNA reads TGTGCCAGCAGTTATTTCCATGCCACCCAAAATTCACCCCTCCACTTT. The chain is built from TRBV6-5 and TRBJ1-6, with D unresolved. Trimming took off 3 bases at V and 7 bases at J, with 16 bases between the two ends. Germline values: CDR1 MNHEY, CDR2 SVGAGI. The CDR3 has 16 amino acids.

The chain joins TRBV7-9 to TRBJ1-1; 7 bases fit TRBD1. Unmatched junction bases numbered 8, after V lost 5 bases and J lost 5 bases. The CDR3 has 14 residues. Germline V lookup: CDR1 SEHNR, CDR2 FQNEAQ (reference sequence). DNA for the CDR3: TGTGCCAGCAGCCCCAAGACAGGGAGAACTGAAGCTTTCTTT. Translation: CASSPKTGRTEAFF.